This TCR beta chain comes out of a study of blood T cells in healthy people across ages. Aged roughly 6 to 90, donors were systemically healthy Caucasians from Russia. The sample, about 9.2 milliliters of peripheral blood, was drawn from each donor. Germline V CDR1 and CDR2: SGHTA, FQGNSA. The CDR3 length is 15 residues. Alongside a J-beta primer mix, a sample-barcoded 5' primer served in a second PCR lasting about 6 to 12 cycles. TCRdb ran MiXCR on the 5' RACE reads and lists one entry per CDR3 protein. Among roughly 2 million distinct CDR3 sequences listed, around 50% were seen once. The J gene is TRBJ2-7, the V gene TRBV7-2; D may match TRBD1 or TRBD2 (5 bases each). With the DNA end fitting TRBJ2-5 better, the J assignment may be wrong. The material sequenced was blood. The sequence derives from a middle-aged woman in good health. CDR3 protein: CASSPRRTRKGTQYF. CDR3 bases: TGTGCCAGCAGCCCCAGGAGGACAAGGAAAGGGACCCAGTACTTC.